The sequence of this T cell receptor beta chain was determined in a study of shared clonotypes between healthy human individuals. Notes on the study in general: Richness estimates generally favored naive over memory subsets.

Germline loops: CDR1 KGHSH, CDR2 LQKENI. Germline trimming cut 3 bases from V and 4 bases from J; bases unmatched to any gene: 3. The CDR3 totals 15 residues. The assay ran at deep level. Sequenced by immunoSEQ multiplex PCR; TCRdb stores in-frame clones only, minus some. The sample has approximately 2.5 million clones; 85% to 95% are singletons. About this clone: Its specificity is unknown.

The sample was naive CD4+ T cells sorted from blood. Sample subset: CD45RA+ positively selected. V usage is TRBV18 and J usage is TRBJ1-6, with 7 bases matching TRBD1. This clonotype was sampled from a man aged 18 to 29 in good health. CDR3: CASSPQQGYNSPLHF. CDR3 in DNA: TGTGCCAGCTCACCCCAACAGGGGTATAATTCACCCCTCCACTTT. Filled out from reference TRBV18 and TRBJ1-6, the complete variable domain reads NAGVMQNPRHLVRRRGQEARLRCSPMKGHSHVYWYRQLPEEGLKFMVYLQKENIIDESGMPKERFSAEFPKEGPSILRIQQVVRGDSAAYFCASSPQQGYNSPLHFGNGTRLTVT.